A single sample is the source of the 17 T cell receptor beta chains below, sequenced in a study of T cell responses to AZD1222 COVID-19 vaccine (dated by TCRdb to about 2021). The method was the immunoSEQ multiplex PCR assay. Sourced from immuneACCESS, this table was stored by TCRdb with only in-frame sequences that have V and J called. A share of the clones is absent; for the studies checked, an unresolved V gene accounts for under half, and the remainder has no known explanation. Recorded for this sample are more than 110,000 clones; 88% of them occurred a single time. Jointly, the top ten make up approximately 3.7% of the sample. Interpreted using the paper, the time point label stands for: baseline before first vaccination. The source material was peripheral blood, sampled on day 0 of AZD1222 vaccination. The receptors were gathered from an adult in good health.

This chain uses TRBV6-1 with TRBJ2-7; D gene uncertain. Between the trimmed V and J ends, which lost 0 bases and 0 bases, there was a span of 9 bases. CDR1 is MNHNS, CDR2 SASEGT, per germline. CDR3 size: 15 residues. CDR3 nucleotide sequence: TGTGCCAGCAGTGAAGCTTTCGGTAGCTCCTACGAGCAGTACTTC. Translated: CASSEAFGSSYEQYF.

The V gene is TRBV28, the J gene TRBJ2-7, with D unclear. The CDR3 extends over 13 amino acids. Germline V lookup: CDR1 MDHEN, CDR2 SYDVKM. Trimming took 2 bases from V and 6 from J, leaving 11 bases between them. Here the CDR3 reads CASSLTPIGEQYF. The CDR3 DNA reads TGTGCCAGCAGTTTAACCCCAATCGGCGAGCAGTACTTC.

This rearrangement joins TRBV30 to TRBJ2-5, with D maybe TRBD2 (6 bases). There are 15 residues in the CDR3. The germline V gene encodes CDR1 GTSNPN and CDR2 SVGIG (reference sequence). V was pared by 4 bases and J by 2 bases, with 17 bases between. CDR3: CAWTPQGGRQETQYF. The CDR3 coding sequence is TGTGCCTGGACCCCCCAGGGAGGCCGGCAAGAGACCCAGTACTTC. The full variable domain, in which reference TRBV30 and TRBJ2-5 provide the parts outside the CDR3, is SQTIHQWPATLVQPVGSPLSLECTVEGTSNPNLYWYRQAAGRGLQLLFYSVGIGQISSEVPQNLSASRPQDRQFILSSKKLLLSDSGFYLCAWTPQGGRQETQYFGPGTRLLVL.

The genes are TRBV5-6 and TRBJ2-3; TRBD2 matches at 14 bases. Germline V CDR1 and CDR2: SGHDT, YYEEEE. V was pared by 6 bases and J by 5 bases, with 11 bases of the junction left unmatched. The CDR3 runs to 17 residues. In DNA form, the CDR3 reads TGTGCCAGCACCAGATCGACTAGCGGGAGGGCCAGAGATACGCAGTATTTT. It yields the protein CASTRSTSGRARDTQYF. The whole variable domain, remainder taken from reference TRBV5-6 and TRBJ2-3, is DAGVTQSPTHLIKTRGQQVTLRCSPKSGHDTVSWYQQALGQGPQFIFQYYEEEERQRGNFPDRFSGHQFPNYSSELNVNALLLGDSALYLCASTRSTSGRARDTQYFGPGTRLTVL.

The chain employs TRBV6-5 and TRBJ1-4; 8 bases line up with TRBD1. Germline trimming cut 10 bases from V and 2 bases from J; bases unmatched to any gene: 6. The CDR3 covers 14 residues. Germline CDR1 MNHEY, CDR2 SVGAGI. The CDR3 protein is CAINRGATNEKLFF. The CDR3 coding sequence is TGTGCCATCAACAGGGGGGCGACTAATGAAAAACTGTTTTTT.

The J gene is TRBJ2-3, the V gene TRBV7-2; a weak D match, TRBD2 (5 bases). The CDR3 length is 15 residues. In germline, CDR1 is SGHTA, CDR2 FQGNSA. V lost 1 base to trimming and J lost 2 bases, with 10 bases between them. This CDR3 is CASSLDRRSTDTQYF. Written as DNA, the CDR3 is TGTGCCAGCAGCTTAGATCGGAGGTCCACAGATACGCAGTATTTT.

The genes are TRBV4-3 and TRBJ1-2; maybe TRBD1 (5 bases). The CDR3 runs to 15 residues. Germline assignment: CDR1 LGHNA and CDR2 YSLEER. V lost 0 bases, J lost 4 bases, and 12 bases lay in between. The CDR3 sequence is CASSQDPQGSYGYTF. The CDR3 bases are TGCGCCAGCAGCCAAGACCCCCAGGGAAGCTATGGCTACACCTTC.

The chain links TRBV30 to TRBJ1-3; D call uncertain. CDR3 length: 18 amino acids. Trimming pared 0 bases from V and 0 bases from J, leaving 18 bases between. In germline, CDR1 is GTSNPN, CDR2 SVGIG (reference sequence). The CDR3 region has the DNA TGTGCCTGGAGTGTACGGTTTGGTCATACGAGCTCTGGAAACACCATATATTTT. Protein: CAWSVRFGHTSSGNTIYF.

The chain recombines TRBV7-3 with TRBJ2-1; 10 bases map to TRBD2. J gave up 4 bases and V 5 bases, and 5 bases lay outside the gene matches. In germline, CDR1 is SGHTA, CDR2 FQGTGA. This CDR3 contains 15 residues. The CDR3 DNA is TGTGCCAGCAGCCCCCGGACTAGCGGTTACAATGAGCAGTTCTTC. Translation gives CASSPRTSGYNEQFF.

This chain links TRBV30 with TRBJ1-5, with 7 bases aligning to TRBD1. From germline, CDR1 is GTSNPN and CDR2 SVGIG (reference sequence). With V trimmed by 2 bases and J by 2 bases, 3 bases remained unmatched. The CDR3 sequence is 14 residues long. CDR3: CAWSKGTGNQPQHF. The CDR3 DNA is TGTGCCTGGAGTAAAGGGACAGGCAATCAGCCCCAGCATTTT.

This chain links TRBV25-1 with TRBJ2-5; D is perhaps TRBD1 (5 bases). This CDR3 is built from 16 residues. Germline loops: CDR1 MGHDK, CDR2 SYGVNS. V was pared by 1 base and J by 0 bases, with 12 bases between. The chain's CDR3 is CASSEFEGAYQETQYF. The CDR3 DNA follows: TGTGCCAGCAGTGAATTTGAAGGGGCCTACCAAGAGACCCAGTACTTC.

J is TRBJ2-4 and V is TRBV7-2, with 9 bases identical to TRBD1. Germline V gene data show CDR1 as SGHTA and CDR2 as FQGNSA. The J segment lost 5 bases and the V segment lost 3 bases, leaving 5 bases of the junction unmatched. This CDR3 has 15 residues. CDR3 loop: CASSFQGQGQNIQYF. For the CDR3, the DNA is TGTGCCAGCAGCTTTCAGGGACAGGGCCAAAACATTCAGTACTTC.

This clone was counted a few times. The chain carries TRBV4-2 and TRBJ2-2; D uncertain. The CDR3 contains 15 residues. The germline CDR1 and CDR2 sequences are LGHNA and YNFKEQ. Trimming stripped 2 bases from V and 1 base from J, with 8 bases between. As DNA, the CDR3 is TGTGCCAGCAGCCAACACCTCGGGAACACCGGGGAGCTGTTTTTT. This sequence encodes CASSQHLGNTGELFF.

The V gene is TRBV6-2 or TRBV6-3, the J gene TRBJ2-1; D is possibly TRBD1 or TRBD2 (5 bases each). The CDR3 is 13 residues long. In germline, CDR1 is MNHEY, CDR2 SVGEGT. V lost 5 bases and J 3 bases, leaving 8 bases between the germline ends. In DNA form, the CDR3 reads TGTGCCAGCAGTAGGGACCTCTACAATGAGCAGTTCTTC. Protein: CASSRDLYNEQFF.

The chain carries TRBV5-4 and TRBJ1-2, with TRBD1 matching 11 bases. There are 13 residues in the CDR3. Trimming removed 4 bases from V and 8 bases from J; junction bases left unmatched: 4. Germline-derived CDR1 and CDR2 are SGHNT and YYREEE (reference sequence). CDR3 residues: CASSGTGGIGYTF. The CDR3 DNA sequence: TGTGCCAGCAGCGGGACAGGGGGGATAGGCTACACCTTC.

This clone was seen repeatedly, ten times or more. The gene calls are TRBV4-1 and TRBJ1-1; TRBD1 is a possible D gene (5 bases). Germline-derived CDR1 and CDR2 are MGHRA and YSYEKL. This CDR3 comprises 14 residues. V was trimmed by 7 bases and J by 4 bases, leaving 16 bases between them. For the CDR3, the DNA is TGCGCCAGCATGGGCTTATTGAGGGGCACTGAAGCTTTCTTT. This translates into CASMGLLRGTEAFF.

The rearrangement uses TRBV7-9 and TRBJ2-1; unclear D gene. V lost 5 bases, J lost 8 bases, and 13 bases lay in between. The CDR3 is 13 residues long. Germline-derived CDR1 and CDR2 are SEHNR and FQNEAQ (reference sequence). The CDR3 here is CASSSRAPDEQFF. CDR3 nucleotides: TGTGCCAGCAGCAGCCGGGCCCCCGATGAGCAGTTCTTC.